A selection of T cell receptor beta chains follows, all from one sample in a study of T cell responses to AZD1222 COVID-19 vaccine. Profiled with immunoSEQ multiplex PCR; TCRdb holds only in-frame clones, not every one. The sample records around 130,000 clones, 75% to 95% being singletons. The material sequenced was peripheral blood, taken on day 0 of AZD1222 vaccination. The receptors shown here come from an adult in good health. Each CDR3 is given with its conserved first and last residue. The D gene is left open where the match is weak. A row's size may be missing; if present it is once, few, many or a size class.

cdr3_aa: CASSYPGQGCQGYTF; cdr3_nt: TGTGCCAGCAGTTACCCGGGACAGGGTTGTCAGGGCTACACCTTC; j_call: TRBJ1-2; clone_size: -; d_call: TRBD1; v_call: TRBV6-8
cdr3_aa: CASSPTTGSYEQYF; cdr3_nt: TGTGCCAGCAGCCCTACGACAGGGTCCTACGAGCAGTACTTC; j_call: TRBJ2-7; clone_size: few; d_call: TRBD1; v_call: TRBV7-2
cdr3_aa: CASSQERAGTGAPQHF; cdr3_nt: TGTGCCAGCAGCCAGGAACGGGCGGGGACCGGGGCGCCCCAGCATTTT; j_call: TRBJ1-5; clone_size: once; d_call: -; v_call: TRBV5-8
cdr3_aa: CAWSAQGVTEAFF; cdr3_nt: TGTGCCTGGAGTGCACAGGGGGTCACTGAAGCTTTCTTT; j_call: TRBJ1-1; clone_size: -; d_call: TRBD1; v_call: TRBV30
cdr3_aa: CASSSGIHAYEQYF; cdr3_nt: TGTGCCAGTAGTAGCGGAATCCATGCCTACGAGCAGTACTTC; j_call: TRBJ2-7; clone_size: -; d_call: -; v_call: TRBV19
cdr3_aa: CASSPQGGSGNTIYF; cdr3_nt: TGTGCCAGCTCACCCCAGGGAGGATCTGGAAACACCATATATTTT; j_call: TRBJ1-3; clone_size: few; d_call: -; v_call: TRBV18
cdr3_aa: CASSRLGLSYNEQFF; cdr3_nt: TGTGCCAGCAGCCGACTAGGATTGTCCTACAATGAGCAGTTCTTC; j_call: TRBJ2-1; clone_size: -; d_call: -; v_call: TRBV11-2
cdr3_aa: CARGDYGYTF; cdr3_nt: TGTGCCAGGGGTGACTATGGCTACACCTTC; j_call: TRBJ1-2; clone_size: -; d_call: -; v_call: TRBV30
cdr3_aa: CASSVKVRSTDTQYF; cdr3_nt: TGTGCCAGCAGTGTCAAGGTGCGTAGCACAGATACGCAGTATTTT; j_call: TRBJ2-3; clone_size: -; d_call: -; v_call: TRBV2
cdr3_aa: CASSLSWVAGGSEQFF; cdr3_nt: TGTGCCAGCAGCTTGTCCTGGGTAGCGGGAGGGAGTGAGCAGTTCTTC; j_call: TRBJ2-1; clone_size: -; d_call: TRBD2; v_call: TRBV11-1
cdr3_aa: CASSQDRDTEAFF; cdr3_nt: TGTGCCAGCAGCCAGGACAGGGACACTGAAGCTTTCTTT; j_call: TRBJ1-1; clone_size: -; d_call: TRBD1; v_call: TRBV5-4
cdr3_aa: CSVDNMDRGLGGTEAFF; cdr3_nt: TGCAGCGTTGATAATATGGACAGGGGGCTGGGAGGGACTGAAGCTTTCTTT; j_call: TRBJ1-1; clone_size: -; d_call: TRBD1; v_call: TRBV29-1
cdr3_aa: CASSESGGSYEQYF; cdr3_nt: TGTGCCAGCAGTGAGTCAGGGGGTTCCTACGAGCAGTACTTC; j_call: TRBJ2-7; clone_size: -; d_call: TRBD1; v_call: TRBV25-1
cdr3_aa: CASLRKGAQYF; cdr3_nt: TGTGCCAGCCTACGAAAGGGGGCCCAGTACTTC; j_call: TRBJ2-5; clone_size: -; d_call: -; v_call: TRBV5-6
cdr3_aa: CASSAPGRGEGGYTF; cdr3_nt: TGTGCCAGCAGTGCACCGGGACGGGGGGAGGGTGGCTACACCTTC; j_call: TRBJ1-2; clone_size: -; d_call: -; v_call: TRBV28
cdr3_aa: CASSQDPRNSYTGELFF; cdr3_nt: TGTGCCAGCAGCCAAGACCCACGGAACAGCTACACCGGGGAGCTGTTTTTT; j_call: TRBJ2-2; clone_size: -; d_call: -; v_call: TRBV3-1/TRBV3-2
cdr3_aa: CASSAQGYQPQHF; cdr3_nt: TGTGCCAGCAGCGCCCAGGGGTATCAGCCCCAGCATTTT; j_call: TRBJ1-5; clone_size: -; d_call: -; v_call: TRBV7-8
cdr3_aa: CASSYRESGNTIYF; cdr3_nt: TGTGCCAGCAGTTACAGGGAGAGTGGAAACACCATATATTTT; j_call: TRBJ1-3; clone_size: -; d_call: -; v_call: TRBV6-5
cdr3_aa: CASEADSNQPQHF; cdr3_nt: TGTGCCAGCGAGGCAGATAGCAATCAGCCCCAGCATTTT; j_call: TRBJ1-5; clone_size: -; d_call: -; v_call: TRBV2
cdr3_aa: CASSLGGTVNEQYF; cdr3_nt: TGTGCCAGCAGCTTAGGGGGGACGGTTAACGAGCAGTACTTC; j_call: TRBJ2-7; clone_size: once; d_call: -; v_call: TRBV7-9